This T cell receptor beta chain was observed in a study of blood T cells in healthy people across ages. Whole-study findings and limits: Among T cells, TCR beta diversity per million cells dropped roughly linearly as age rose. It was held that the diversity estimates obtained from one million T cells were underestimates.

The germline CDR1 and CDR2 sequences are SNHLY and FYNNEI. The V end was cut by 8 bases, the J end by 5 bases, with 15 bases between. The CDR3 spans 13 residues. Concerning this clonotype: As yet, its antigen is unknown.

A J-beta primer mix and a sample-barcoded 5' primer were used in a second PCR of roughly 7 to 12 cycles. MiXCR, applied by TCRdb to the 5' RACE reads, yields one record per CDR3 protein. Altogether under 1 million distinct CDR3 sequences are present, under 45% being singletons, with the ten largest covering around 21%. The rearrangement joins TRBV2 to TRBJ2-5, with no clear D. The TCR comes from a man aged 55-75 years in good health. The specimen was blood. The CDR3 DNA reads TGTGCCAGCTGTAAAGGCAAGGCGGAGACCCAGTACTTC. Its translation: CASCKGKAETQYF.